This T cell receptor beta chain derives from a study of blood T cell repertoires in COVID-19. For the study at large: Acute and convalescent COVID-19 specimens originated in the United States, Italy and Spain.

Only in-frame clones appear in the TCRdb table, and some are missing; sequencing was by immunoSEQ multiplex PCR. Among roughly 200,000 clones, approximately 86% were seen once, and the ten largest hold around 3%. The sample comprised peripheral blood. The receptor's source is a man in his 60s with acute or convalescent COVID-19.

The CDR3 DNA follows: TGTGCCAGCAGCTATAGCGGGGGGGGTACAGATACGCAGTATTTT. This translates into CASSYSGGGTDTQYF. This rearrangement joins TRBV28 to TRBJ2-3; 11 bases fit TRBD2. The length of the CDR3 is 15 residues. Trimming at V came to 6 bases and at J to 3 bases, leaving 5 bases not matched to a gene. Germline assignment: CDR1 MDHEN and CDR2 SYDVKM.